The 5 T cell receptor beta chains below come from one sample, sequenced in a study of T cell repertoires in cytomegalovirus infection (dated by TCRdb to the late 2010s). This sample was sequenced with an Illumina HiSeq 1500. TCRdb took the public reads, trimmed them with fastp at Q25, ran MiXCR for clone calling and kept in-frame beta chains. Each record represents a unique CDR3 protein, reported with the most common genes and DNA among its rows. For this sample there are roughly 190,000 distinct CDR3 sequences; roughly 9% appear just once. The ten largest make up approximately 4.3% of the sample. What was sequenced was PBMCs. These TCRs come from a human donor in good health (CMV status not recorded). Some clones in this sample may be carry-over from other donors' samples.

This clonotype was counted ten times or more. The rearrangement links TRBV7-8 to TRBJ2-7; TRBD1 aligns across 10 bases. The germline gives CDR1 SGHVS, CDR2 FQNEAQ. The J segment lost 4 bases and the V segment lost 5 bases, leaving 5 bases of the junction unmatched. The CDR3 consists of 14 residues. CDR3 in DNA: TGTGCCAGCAGCCGGACAGGGGGGCGGTACGAGCAGTACTTC. Encoded protein: CASSRTGGRYEQYF.

This clonotype was seen ten or more times. This chain connects TRBV29-1 to TRBJ2-1; D gene unclear. Between the trimmed V and J ends, which lost 5 bases and 7 bases, there was a span of 12 bases. Germline lookup yields CDR1 SQVTM and CDR2 ANQGSEA. CDR3 size: 12 residues. The CDR3 spells CSVRFSGNEQFF. The CDR3 DNA sequence: TGCAGCGTTCGGTTTTCCGGTAATGAGCAGTTCTTC.

V is TRBV7-3 and J is TRBJ2-1; D perhaps matches TRBD2 (5 bases). Trimming took 0 bases from V and 6 from J, leaving 15 bases between them. The CDR3 covers 16 residues. The germline V gene has CDR1 SGHTA and CDR2 FQGTGA. The CDR3 region has the DNA TGTGCCAGCAGCTTAACGAGCCGGGATTTAATCAATGAGCAGTTCTTC. It codes for CASSLTSRDLINEQFF.

The chain is built from TRBV20-1 and TRBJ1-2, with unresolved D. The CDR3 has 11 residues. Per the germline V gene, CDR1 is DFQATT and CDR2 is SNEGSKA (reference sequence). V shed 7 bases and J shed 2 bases, with 8 bases lying between them. CDR3 DNA: TGCAGTGTGGACGGGAACTATGGCTACACCTTC. Translated, it gives CSVDGNYGYTF.

There are a few counts of this clonotype. The V call is TRBV12-3 or TRBV12-4, the J call TRBJ2-2; 9 bases match TRBD1. CDR3 size: 17 residues. Trimming cost V 4 bases and J 7 bases; bases outside gene matches: 13. CDR3 sequence: CASSSTHRGLTVGELFF. The DNA for the CDR3 is TGTGCCAGCAGTTCGACCCACAGGGGGCTAACAGTCGGGGAGCTGTTTTTT.